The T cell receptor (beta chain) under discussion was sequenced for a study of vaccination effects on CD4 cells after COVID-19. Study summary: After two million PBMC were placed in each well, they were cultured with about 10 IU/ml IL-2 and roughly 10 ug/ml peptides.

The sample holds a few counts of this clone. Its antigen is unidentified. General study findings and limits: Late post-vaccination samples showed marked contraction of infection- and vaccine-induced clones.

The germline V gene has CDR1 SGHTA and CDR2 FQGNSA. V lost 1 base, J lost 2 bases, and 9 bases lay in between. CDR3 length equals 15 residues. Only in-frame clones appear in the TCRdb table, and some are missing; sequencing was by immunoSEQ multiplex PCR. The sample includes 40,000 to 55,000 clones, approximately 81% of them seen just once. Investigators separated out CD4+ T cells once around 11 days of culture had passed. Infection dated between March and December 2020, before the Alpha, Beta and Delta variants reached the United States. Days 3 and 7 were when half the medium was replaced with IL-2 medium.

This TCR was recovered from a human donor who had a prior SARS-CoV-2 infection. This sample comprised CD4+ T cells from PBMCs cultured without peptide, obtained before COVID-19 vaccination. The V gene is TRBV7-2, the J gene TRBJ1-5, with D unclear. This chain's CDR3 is CASSLVWGGNQPQHF. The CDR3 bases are TGTGCCAGCAGCTTAGTCTGGGGAGGCAATCAGCCCCAGCATTTT.